This TCR beta chain was sequenced in a study of cytomegalovirus exposure and HLA in healthy donors. The CDR3 is made up of 16 amino acids. Germline CDR1 reads SGHNT; CDR2 reads YYREEE (reference sequence). The germline V and J ends were trimmed by 1 base and 3 bases, with 16 bases remaining between them. Primers included in the PCR were 60 Vbeta and 13 Jbeta primers. Profiled with immunoSEQ multiplex PCR; TCRdb holds only in-frame clones, not every one. The sample has some 150,000 clones; around 78% are singletons. This chain joins TRBV5-4 and TRBJ1-1, with a weak D call TRBD1 (5 bases). The TCR was taken from a woman in her twenties or thirties in good health and CMV-seropositive. Sequences were obtained from PBMCs. The CDR3 loop reads CASSLISELRDTEAFF. The CDR3 nucleotides are TGTGCCAGCAGCTTGATATCAGAGCTCAGGGACACTGAAGCTTTCTTT.